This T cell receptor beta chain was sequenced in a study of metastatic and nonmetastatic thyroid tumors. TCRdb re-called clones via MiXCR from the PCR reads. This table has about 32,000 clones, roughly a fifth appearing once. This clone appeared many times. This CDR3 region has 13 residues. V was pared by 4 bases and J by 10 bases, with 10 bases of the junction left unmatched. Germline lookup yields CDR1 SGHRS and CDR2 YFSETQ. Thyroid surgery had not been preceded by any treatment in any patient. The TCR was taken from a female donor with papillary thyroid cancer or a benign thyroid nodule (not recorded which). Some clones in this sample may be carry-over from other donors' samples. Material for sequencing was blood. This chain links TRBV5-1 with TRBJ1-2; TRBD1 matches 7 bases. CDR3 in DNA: TGCGCCAGCAGCACCGGGACAGAGGGGCTCTACACCTTC. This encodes CASSTGTEGLYTF. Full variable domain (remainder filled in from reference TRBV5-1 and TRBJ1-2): KAGVTQTPRYLIKTRGQQVTLSCSPISGHRSVSWYQQTPGQGLQFLFEYFSETQRNKGNFPGRFSGRQFSNSRSEMNVSTLELGDSALYLCASSTGTEGLYTFGSGTRLTVV.